A selection of T cell receptor beta chains follows, all from one sample in a study of cytotoxic CD8 clonotypes in ibrutinib-treated CLL. Generated by immunoSEQ multiplex PCR, the TCRdb table keeps only in-frame clones and is missing some. The sample gives about 74,000 clones, 80% of which show up once; roughly 7.7% is in the top ten. Sequenced material: PBMCs, taken at disease progression, from a patient treated with ibrutinib. Receptors were obtained from a human donor with chronic lymphocytic leukemia. Both conserved end residues are part of each CDR3. The order of the fields is J gene, clone size, V gene, D gene, CDR3 protein, CDR3 DNA. D genes are given only for firm matches. Only some rows state a clone size, as once, few, many or a class for expanded clones.

TRBJ1-2	-	TRBV18	-	CASLPPGGFNYGYTF	TGTGCCAGCTTACCACCCGGGGGCTTTAACTATGGCTACACCTTC
TRBJ2-1	-	TRBV29-1	TRBD2	CSLYGLAGAYNEQFF	TGCAGCCTATACGGACTAGCGGGAGCCTACAATGAGCAGTTCTTC
TRBJ1-3	-	TRBV28	-	CASSLFRGPPGDFGNTIYF	TGTGCCAGCAGTTTATTTCGGGGGCCCCCAGGAGACTTTGGAAACACCATATATTTT
TRBJ2-7	-	TRBV7-9	-	CASSFGAAYEQYF	TGTGCCAGCAGCTTCGGGGCGGCCTACGAGCAGTACTTC
TRBJ1-6	-	TRBV18	TRBD1	CASSSRTGLESPLHF	TGTGCCAGCTCCTCCAGGACAGGGCTGGAATCACCCCTCCACTTT
TRBJ1-1	-	TRBV29-1	-	CSVGGGRSEAFF	TGCAGCGTTGGCGGCGGCCGCAGTGAAGCTTTCTTT
TRBJ1-5	-	TRBV5-6	TRBD1	CASSLESQGLGQPQHF	TGTGCCAGCAGCTTGGAATCACAGGGGCTGGGTCAGCCCCAGCATTTT
TRBJ1-3	-	TRBV28	-	CASSLDSSFGNTIYF	TGTGCCAGCAGTTTGGACAGCAGTTTCGGAAACACCATATATTTT
TRBJ1-1	few	TRBV27	TRBD1	CASSLIPTGGVAEAFF	TGTGCCAGCAGTTTAATTCCCACAGGGGGGGTAGCTGAAGCTTTCTTT
TRBJ2-7	once	TRBV5-1	TRBD2	CASTRRGSYEQYF	TGCGCCAGCACTCGCCGCGGGAGTTACGAGCAGTACTTC
TRBJ1-1	once	TRBV2	TRBD1	CASSGQGNTEAFF	TGTGCCAGCAGTGGACAGGGGAACACTGAAGCTTTCTTT
TRBJ2-5	-	TRBV7-6	-	CASSLGVGLETQYF	TGTGCCAGCAGCTTAGGGGTAGGGTTGGAGACCCAGTACTTC
TRBJ1-6	-	TRBV11-2	-	CASSATRGPNSPLHF	TGTGCCAGCAGCGCGACACGGGGGCCTAATTCACCCCTCCACTTT
TRBJ1-1	once	TRBV5-1	TRBD1	CASSARPGTGTGAFF	TGCGCCAGCAGCGCCCGTCCCGGGACAGGGACGGGGGCTTTCTTT
TRBJ1-6	-	TRBV5-1	-	CASSLQPQGPYNSPLHF	TGCGCCAGCAGCTTGCAACCGCAGGGTCCCTATAATTCACCCCTCCACTTT
TRBJ2-7	-	TRBV15	-	CATSRDPGSYEQYF	TGTGCCACCAGCAGAGACCCGGGCTCCTACGAGCAGTACTTC
TRBJ2-7	-	TRBV7-9	TRBD1	CASSSHGTVSYEQYF	TGTGCCAGCAGCTCCCACGGGACAGTCTCCTACGAGCAGTACTTC
TRBJ1-3	-	TRBV6-5	-	CASSYSTASSGNTIYF	TGTGCCAGCAGTTACTCGACAGCTAGCTCTGGAAACACCATATATTTT
TRBJ1-6	-	TRBV6-5	-	CASSYSYNSPLHF	TGTGCCAGCAGTTACTCATATAATTCACCCCTCCACTTT
TRBJ2-6	-	TRBV18	-	CASSLGASGANVLTF	TGTGCCAGCTCCCTCGGGGCCTCTGGGGCCAACGTCCTGACTTTC
TRBJ2-3	-	TRBV18	-	CASSPPRRGADTQYF	TGTGCCAGCTCACCACCTAGACGGGGCGCAGATACGCAGTATTTT
TRBJ2-7	-	TRBV20-1	-	CSARVTYEQYF	TGCAGTGCTAGGGTAACCTACGAGCAGTACTTC
TRBJ1-1	-	TRBV7-9	-	CASSPGGSEAFF	TGTGCCAGCAGCCCCGGGGGGTCTGAAGCTTTCTTT
TRBJ2-1	-	TRBV11-2	-	CASSSRLVRNEQFF	TGTGCCAGCAGCTCCAGACTAGTTCGCAATGAGCAGTTCTTC
TRBJ2-7	-	TRBV27	TRBD2	CASSLIAGVEQYF	TGTGCCAGCAGTTTAATAGCGGGAGTTGAGCAGTACTTC